The TCR beta chain under discussion was sequenced for a study of T cells in localized non-small cell lung cancer (TCRdb year 2020). Background for the entire study: Comparing tumors with uninvolved tumor-adjacent lungs, the study looked at the T cell repertoires of 236 patients with early-stage NSCLC. The cohort comprised around 240 treatment-naïve NSCLC patients with resected, localized lung tumors. A mean age of approximately 70 years was recorded for the NSCLC patients, of whom under 150 were male and about a hundred were female.

The immunoSEQ Assay was used to sequence TCR beta CDR3 regions from DNA. Concerning the study's data processing: T cell density was computed as TCR beta template counts normalized to usable DNA estimated by amplifying housekeeping genes. Richness was estimated with the preseqR package, extrapolating to 400,000 templates for PBMC samples and 120,000 templates for tissue samples. Clonality was calculated as one minus Pielou's evenness. Tissue-enriched TCRs were identified by differential abundance testing using productive amino-acid clonotypes, minimum total count 5 and alpha 0.1. The Jaccard Index and the Morisita Overlap Index were used to measure repertoire overlap between compartments. GLIPH grouped TCR beta CDR3s together with public tetramer-defined viral CDR3s, and a viral motif had to include at least three viral sequences and also show V-gene enrichment. TCRdb's version of the immuneACCESS table is confined to in-frame rearrangements and falls short of the full clone set. An unresolved V gene accounts for under half of the shortfall where checked; the remainder is of unknown origin. V and J calls and clone size are given by that table; D and trimming were obtained from the DNA. Counted in this sample were tens of thousands of clones; approximately 88% of them appeared once. Clones ranked in the top ten supply over 12% of the sample.

From the cysteine up to the phenylalanine, the CDR3 has a length of 14 residues. This entry keeps only the CDR3 DNA: 42 bases, framed from base 1. V was cut back by 7 bases and J by 5 bases, leaving a gap of 17 bases between them. The CDR1 and CDR2 encoded by the germline V gene are MNHEY and SVGAGI. Of note for this clone: Its antigen remains unidentified. The sample holds no much larger clone one base away, and base qualities are not on file.

At diagnosis, peripheral blood, uninvolved tumor-adjacent lung and tumor were collected and stored as a combination of fresh-frozen and FFPE material. For TCR repertoire profiling, blood samples were analyzed as peripheral blood mononuclear cells. Overall results and qualifications from the work: A median of approximately 53 of the top 100 tumor clones turned up in the paired uninvolved adjacent lung, and 25 to 35 of those clones also ranked among the top 100 of that same adjacent lung. Because the study design was exploratory, TCR variables were selected using unadjusted p-values without false-discovery rate correction. Uninvolved tumor-adjacent lung showed the highest T cell clonality, higher than tumor, which suggests more focused antigenic responses in the adjacent lung. Because multi-region sequencing of the tumors was not done, intratumor heterogeneity could not be ruled out. Higher blood T cell density associated with longer overall survival, while higher adjacent-lung clonality associated with shorter survival.

The sequencing used peripheral blood, collected before any cancer treatment. This receptor chain uses TRBV6-5 and TRBJ2-5; tentative D gene TRBD1, with 5 bases matching. This TCR derives from a man between 40 and 69 years old with stage I squamous cell lung carcinoma. The DNA sequence is given as TGTGCCAGCAAGTTGGTACCGGCAGGGGAGACCCAGTACTTC. This codes for CASKLVPAGETQYF.